The clone carrying this T cell receptor (beta chain) was observed many times. Amplification targeted TCR beta CDR3 regions from RNA transcripts. The HTBI primer set served for first-round RT-PCR of the TCR CDR3. Each CDR3 protein is one row after TCRdb ran MiXCR on the multiplex PCR reads. In the table there are about 690,000 distinct CDR3 sequences, 15% to 20% of which are singletons. This sample is drawn from a study of T cells in Graves' hyperthyroidism and ophthalmopathy. V shed 6 bases and J 7 bases; nucleotides not matched to a gene: 15. This CDR3 has 17 residues. CDR1 is MDHEN, CDR2 SYDVKM, per germline. Fresh peripheral blood, 10 ml, was the source of the PBMCs.

V is TRBV28 and J is TRBJ2-2; 9 bases are a match to TRBD2. The sequenced material came from blood. This clonotype originated in a man over 45 with Graves' hyperthyroidism. The CDR3 region has the DNA TGTGCCAGCAGACCCTTAGCGCGGGAGGGCCACGACGGGGAGCTGTTTTTT. This sequence encodes CASRPLAREGHDGELFF.